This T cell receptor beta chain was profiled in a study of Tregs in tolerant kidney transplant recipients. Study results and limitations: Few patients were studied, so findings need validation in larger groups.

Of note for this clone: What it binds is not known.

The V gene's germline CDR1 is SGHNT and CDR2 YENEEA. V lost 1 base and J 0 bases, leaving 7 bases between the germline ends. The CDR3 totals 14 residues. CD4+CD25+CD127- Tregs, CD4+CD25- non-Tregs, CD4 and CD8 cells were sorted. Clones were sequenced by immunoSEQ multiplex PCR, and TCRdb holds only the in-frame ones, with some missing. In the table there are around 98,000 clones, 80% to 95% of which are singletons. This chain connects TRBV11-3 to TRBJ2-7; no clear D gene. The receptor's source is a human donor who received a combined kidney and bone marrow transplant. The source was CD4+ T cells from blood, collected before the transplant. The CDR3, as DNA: TGTGCCAGCAGCTTAGCGGCTAGCTCCTACGAGCAGTACTTC. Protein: CASSLAASSYEQYF.